The clone carrying this TCR beta chain was seen many times. This entry comes from a study of low-dose radiotherapy and immunotherapy resistance in tumors. Background on the study: Participants were given intravenous cyclophosphamide 200 mg/m2 every two weeks, one day before radiation and immunotherapy.

Trimming removed 3 bases at V and 10 bases at J, with 13 bases between. Germline V gene data show CDR1 as MRHNA and CDR2 as SNTAGT. The length of the CDR3 is 13 residues. Alpha- and beta-chain coverage of first-strand cDNA came from TRAV- and TRBV-specific primers. With a constant-region primer and a V-primer adapter, TCRs were subjected to roughly 20 PCR cycles of amplification. MiXCR, applied by TCRdb to the reads, yields one record per CDR3 protein. The table has approximately 80,000 distinct CDR3 sequences, around 17% seen once. Time point reported: after trial treatment. As to treatment: LDRT plus nivolumab, ipilimumab, low-dose cyclophosphamide and aspirin (RACIN trial). Donors, who were enrolled in a single-arm phase I dose-escalation trial, received nivolumab, ipilimumab, aspirin, low-dose cyclophosphamide and low-dose radiotherapy.

Source: PBMCs, taken after low-dose radiotherapy plus immunotherapy. V is TRBV6-4 and J is TRBJ2-1; D might be TRBD1 or TRBD2, each matching 5 bases. The receptor was derived from a male donor with prostate cancer. In nucleotides, the CDR3 is TGTGCCAGCAGTGAGGGACCTACAGGAGAGCAGTTCTTC. Its protein is CASSEGPTGEQFF.